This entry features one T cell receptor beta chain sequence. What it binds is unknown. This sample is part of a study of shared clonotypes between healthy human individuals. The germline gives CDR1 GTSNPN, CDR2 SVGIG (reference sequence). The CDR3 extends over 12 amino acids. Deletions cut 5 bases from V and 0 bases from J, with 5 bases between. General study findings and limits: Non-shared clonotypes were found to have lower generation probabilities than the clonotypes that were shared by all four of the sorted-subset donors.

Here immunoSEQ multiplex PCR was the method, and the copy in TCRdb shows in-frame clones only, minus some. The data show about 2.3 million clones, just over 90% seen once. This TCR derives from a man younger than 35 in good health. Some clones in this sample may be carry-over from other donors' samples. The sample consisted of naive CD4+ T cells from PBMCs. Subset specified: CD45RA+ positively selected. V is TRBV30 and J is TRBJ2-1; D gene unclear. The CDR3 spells CAWSDSYNEQFF. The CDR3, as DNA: TGTGCCTGGTCGGACTCCTACAATGAGCAGTTCTTC.